This T cell receptor (beta chain) derives from a study of blood T cell repertoires in COVID-19. Study information: T cells, B-cell-depleted T cells, or PBMCs supplied cDNA or gDNA.

Sequencing used immunoSEQ multiplex PCR; TCRdb keeps in-frame clones, though not all of them. The table records a few hundred thousand clones, approximately 90% of them present only once. With 3 bases removed from V and 3 bases from J, the gap between germline ends came to 12 bases. Germline V gene sequence: CDR1 SGHDT, CDR2 YYEEEE. The CDR3 loop spans 15 amino acids. J is TRBJ1-4 and V is TRBV5-6, with D perhaps TRBD1 (6 bases). This sequence was found in a man between 18 and 29 years old who had recovered from COVID-19. The source material was PBMCs or T cells enriched from blood (not recorded which). CDR3 coding DNA: TGTGCCAGCAGCTCACCAGGGGACCCTAATGAAAAACTGTTTTTT. It encodes CASSSPGDPNEKLFF.